This is a list of T cell receptor beta chains from one sample in a study of T cells after posttransplantation cyclophosphamide. The protocol was immunoSEQ multiplex PCR, while the TCRdb copy is restricted to in-frame clones and leaves out a portion. The data show tens of thousands of clones, about 90% seen once. The sequences come from PBMCs, collected after an allogeneic stem cell transplant with a calcineurin inhibitor and methotrexate. The receptors originated from a female patient between 50 and 60 years old who received an allogeneic stem cell transplant from an unrelated donor, was CMV-positive, and had chronic GVHD only. Some T cells may possibly be graft donor cells. Both conserved end residues are part of each CDR3. A D gene is named only where the DNA matches it firmly. The listing skips clone size in some rows; elsewhere it reads once, few, many or a size class.

length: 16; V: TRBV7-2; J: TRBJ2-1; D: -; size: -; CDR3: CASSPRSGVSYNEQFF; DNA: TGTGCCAGCAGCCCCAGGTCGGGAGTCTCCTACAATGAGCAGTTCTTC
length: 14; V: TRBV19; J: TRBJ2-7; D: TRBD2; size: -; CDR3: CASSITSGSYEQYF; DNA: TGTGCCAGTAGCATCACTAGCGGGAGCTACGAGCAGTACTTC
length: 16; V: TRBV11-2; J: TRBJ2-7; D: TRBD2; size: -; CDR3: CASSLGSGRASYEQYF; DNA: TGTGCCAGCAGCTTAGGCAGCGGGAGGGCCTCTTACGAGCAGTACTTC
length: 12; V: TRBV7-9; J: TRBJ1-1; D: -; size: -; CDR3: CASSLSPGAAFF; DNA: TGTGCCAGCAGCCTCAGTCCAGGGGCAGCTTTCTTT
length: 14; V: TRBV10-3; J: TRBJ1-1; D: -; size: -; CDR3: CAISESRLNTEAFF; DNA: TGTGCCATCAGTGAGTCTAGATTGAACACTGAAGCTTTCTTT
length: 14; V: TRBV6-5; J: TRBJ1-3; D: TRBD1; size: -; CDR3: CASSYRGPGNTIYF; DNA: TGTGCCAGCAGTTACAGGGGGCCCGGAAACACCATATATTTT
length: 19; V: TRBV14; J: TRBJ2-6; D: -; size: -; CDR3: CASSQDQAAGWSGANVLTF; DNA: TGTGCCAGCAGCCAAGATCAGGCTGCAGGGTGGTCTGGGGCCAACGTCCTGACTTTC
length: 16; V: TRBV6-1; J: TRBJ2-1; D: -; size: once; CDR3: CASSERKGVTYNEQFF; DNA: TGTGCCAGCAGTGAACGGAAAGGGGTGACCTACAATGAGCAGTTCTTC
length: 14; V: TRBV11-2; J: TRBJ2-5; D: -; size: -; CDR3: CASSLAPYQETQYF; DNA: TGTGCCAGCAGCTTAGCTCCGTACCAAGAGACCCAGTACTTC
length: 18; V: TRBV7-9; J: TRBJ2-5; D: TRBD1; size: once; CDR3: CASSVQQGQGWGRETQYF; DNA: TGTGCCAGCAGCGTACAGCAGGGACAGGGTTGGGGCAGAGAGACCCAGTACTTC
length: 13; V: TRBV28; J: TRBJ1-2; D: TRBD1; size: few; CDR3: CASSRQGGYGYTF; DNA: TGTGCCAGCAGCCGACAGGGCGGCTATGGCTACACCTTC
length: 15; V: TRBV4-3; J: TRBJ2-1; D: TRBD2; size: once; CDR3: CASSPGLAGDNEQFF; DNA: TGCGCCAGCAGCCCGGGACTAGCGGGAGACAATGAGCAGTTCTTC
length: 15; V: TRBV4-1; J: TRBJ2-2; D: -; size: -; CDR3: CASSQDPSYTGELFF; DNA: TGCGCCAGCAGCCAAGATCCTAGTTACACCGGGGAGCTGTTTTTT
length: 15; V: TRBV5-4; J: TRBJ2-1; D: -; size: few; CDR3: CATRSRRGLVNEQFF; DNA: TGTGCCACCCGCTCGAGGAGGGGGCTTGTTAATGAGCAGTTCTTC
length: 16; V: TRBV10-3; J: TRBJ2-3; D: -; size: -; CDR3: CAISATPSVATDTQYF; DNA: TGTGCCATCAGTGCAACCCCTAGCGTTGCGACAGATACGCAGTATTTT
length: 12; V: TRBV10-1; J: TRBJ1-1; D: -; size: -; CDR3: CASSDRGAEAFF; DNA: TGCGCCAGCAGTGACCGGGGGGCTGAAGCTTTCTTT
length: 14; V: TRBV4-1; J: TRBJ2-1; D: TRBD2; size: -; CDR3: CASSLREAVDEQFF; DNA: TGCGCCAGCAGCCTCCGGGAGGCGGTCGATGAGCAGTTCTTC